This T cell receptor beta chain was profiled in a study of hypomethylating agent response in myelodysplastic syndrome. Study details: Mean age was around 75 +/- 6.5 years; diploid cytogenetics predominated.

Profiling relied on immunoSEQ multiplex PCR, and the TCRdb table lists in-frame clones only, not all of them. The data show fewer than 7,500 clones, with 70% to 90% seen just once and around a tenth held by the top ten. This clone showed up just once. The V segment lost 7 bases and the J segment 1 base; nucleotides outside the gene matches: 2. CDR1 is SQVTM, CDR2 ANQGSEA, per germline. The CDR3 has 12 residues. The source material was bone marrow, sampled before or after starting hypomethylating agent treatment for myelodysplastic syndrome (not recorded which). The rearrangement uses TRBV29-1 and TRBJ2-5; 8 bases are a match to TRBD1. The TCR was taken from a human donor with myelodysplastic syndrome. The CDR3: CSEGQGQETQYF. The DNA for the CDR3 is TGCAGCGAAGGACAGGGCCAAGAGACCCAGTACTTC.